Listed here are 26 T cell receptor beta chains from one sample, sequenced in a study of CD8 T cells in ankylosing spondylitis. MiXCR, run by TCRdb on the 5' RACE reads, gives a single entry per CDR3 protein. Here the sample spans 150,000 to 250,000 distinct CDR3 sequences, 9.5% to 15% being singletons. Sequencing was performed on blood, either unsorted or a sorted T cell fraction (not recorded which). These receptors originate from a male donor with ankylosing spondylitis or in good health (not recorded which).

This clonotype was seen more than once but under ten times. V and J are TRBV10-3 and TRBJ2-7; 8 bases are shared with TRBD2. CDR3 size: 13 residues. The J segment lost 2 bases and the V segment lost 7 bases, leaving 4 bases of the junction unmatched. Germline V gives CDR1 ENHRY, CDR2 SYGVKD. CDR3 bases: TGTGCCATCAAAAGCGGGAGTACCTACGAGCAGTACTTC. This translates into CAIKSGSTYEQYF.

This clonotype has a handful of counts. The chain combines TRBV7-9 with TRBJ2-2; D is undetermined. Trimming stripped 6 bases from V and 5 bases from J, with 7 bases between. Looked up from germline, CDR1 is SEHNR and CDR2 is FQNEAQ (reference sequence). This CDR3 has 12 residues. CDR3 coding DNA: TGTGCCAGCAGTAGCCTGACCGGGGAGCTGTTTTTT. It yields the protein CASSSLTGELFF.

This CDR3 is CASSLVPGENSYNEQFF. As DNA, the CDR3 is TGTGCCAGCAGCTTAGTCCCAGGAGAGAATTCCTACAATGAGCAGTTCTTC. This chain uses TRBV11-3 with TRBJ2-1; D gene uncertain. The CDR3 runs to 17 residues. Germline CDR1 and CDR2: SGHNT and YENEEA. Trimming pared 1 base from V and 1 base from J, leaving 14 bases between.

The genes are TRBV27 and TRBJ1-2, with 11 positions matching TRBD1. Germline V lookup: CDR1 MNHEY, CDR2 SMNVEV (reference sequence). The CDR3 totals 15 residues. The V and J ends lost 7 bases and 6 bases, in that order; junction bases with no gene match: 10. The CDR3 reads CASKTPDRGQDGYTF. The CDR3 nucleotides read TGTGCCAGCAAGACGCCGGACAGGGGGCAAGATGGCTACACCTTC.

This clonotype was counted only a few times. The chain couples TRBV3-1 to TRBJ1-1; no clear D gene. CDR1 is LGHDT, CDR2 YNNKEL, per germline (reference sequence). This CDR3 has 12 residues. Trimming removed 4 bases from V and 7 bases from J, with 10 bases in between. The CDR3 reads CASSPAGYEAFF. The DNA of the CDR3 is TGTGCCAGCAGCCCGGCGGGGTATGAAGCTTTCTTT.

This clonotype was observed a few times. This chain links TRBV6-1 with TRBJ2-6, with TRBD2 identical over 7 bases. The CDR3 totals 16 residues. In germline, CDR1 is MNHNS, CDR2 SASEGT. After removal of 0 bases from V and 2 bases from J, the junction contained 1 base not matched to a gene. The CDR3 loop is CASSEAGGTGANVLTF. CDR3 DNA: TGTGCCAGCAGTGAAGCGGGAGGGACTGGGGCCAACGTCCTGACTTTC.

The chain links TRBV14 to TRBJ1-1; 8 bases map to TRBD1. Germline trimming cut 1 base from V and 7 bases from J; bases unmatched to any gene: 2. Per germline, CDR1 SGHDN and CDR2 FVKESK. The length of the CDR3 is 13 residues. This CDR3 is CASSQGGTGEAFF. CDR3 sequence (DNA): TGTGCCAGCAGCCAAGGTGGGACAGGTGAAGCTTTCTTT.

This clonotype occurred a few times. The chain uses TRBV12-3 or TRBV12-4 and TRBJ1-1, with D uncertain. The CDR3 consists of 14 residues. V lost 7 bases, J lost 1 base, and 13 bases lay in between. CDR3 protein: CASTLAGPNTEAFF. CDR3 sequence (DNA): TGTGCCAGCACCCTGGCAGGTCCGAACACTGAAGCTTTCTTT.

V and J are TRBV6-5 and TRBJ2-7; 11 nucleotides align to TRBD1. The CDR3 runs to 16 residues. Trimming took 0 bases from V and 3 from J; bases not matched to a gene: 4. In germline, CDR1 is MNHEY, CDR2 SVGAGI. CDR3 sequence reads: CASSYSSDRGLYEQYF. The CDR3 DNA follows: TGTGCCAGCAGTTACTCCTCGGACAGGGGGCTCTACGAGCAGTACTTC.

The CDR3 DNA reads as TGTGCCAGCAGTGGGGGGTCGGGTGGCGAGCAGTACTTC. This codes for CASSGGSGGEQYF. The chain has TRBV2 and TRBJ2-7; the D call may be TRBD1 or TRBD2 (5 bases each). The CDR3 spans 13 residues. V was clipped by 4 bases and J by 6 bases, with 13 bases between them. Germline V gene lookup returns CDR1 SNHLY and CDR2 FYNNEI.

This clonotype occurred many times. The chain combines TRBV5-1 with TRBJ1-1; D is unclear. Per the germline V gene, CDR1 is SGHRS and CDR2 is YFSETQ. V gave up 4 bases and J gave up 6 bases, with 10 bases separating them. The CDR3 has 12 residues. The CDR3: CASSPESPEAFF. The CDR3 DNA is TGCGCCAGCAGCCCTGAATCCCCTGAAGCTTTCTTT.

This clonotype was counted a few times. The chain recombines TRBV7-9 with TRBJ2-7, with 10 bases that match TRBD2. Unmatched junction bases numbered 7, after V lost 6 bases and J lost 2 bases. This CDR3 is built from 15 residues. Germline V gene data show CDR1 as SEHNR and CDR2 as FQNEAQ (reference sequence). CDR3 loop: CASSPRAGGPYEQYF. The CDR3 DNA sequence: TGTGCCAGCAGTCCAAGAGCGGGAGGGCCCTACGAGCAGTACTTC.

This clonotype was seen ten or more times. The rearrangement uses TRBV25-1 and TRBJ1-2; possibly TRBD1 for D (6 bases). CDR1 and CDR2 (germline): MGHDK, SYGVNS. The ends were cut back, 2 bases at V and 4 bases at J, with 26 bases in the middle. This CDR3 spans 19 amino acids. The CDR3 DNA sequence: TGTGCCAGCAGTGAAGGACGGGCCGGACAGAACTTGGCGGGCTATGGCTACACCTTC. The encoded protein is CASSEGRAGQNLAGYGYTF.

The V gene is TRBV29-1, the J gene TRBJ2-1; 12 bases map to TRBD2. The CDR3 length is 13 residues. After removal of 6 bases from V and 9 bases from J, the junction contained 6 bases not matched to a gene. CDR1 is SQVTM, CDR2 ANQGSEA, per germline. The CDR3 loop reads CSVLTSGSSEQFF. The DNA of the CDR3 is TGCAGCGTCCTGACTAGCGGGAGTAGTGAGCAGTTCTTC.

This clonotype has just a few counts. The chain combines TRBV12-3 or TRBV12-4 with TRBJ1-2; D remains ambiguous. The CDR3 length is 16 residues. V dropped 3 bases and J dropped 6 bases, with 20 bases sitting between them. The CDR3 DNA follows: TGTGCCAGCAGTTTCGTTAAGAAGATCTCTATGGATGGCTACACCTTC. As protein: CASSFVKKISMDGYTF.

This clonotype was counted only a few times. The chain is built from TRBV27 and TRBJ2-7; D gene uncertain. CDR3 length: 12 amino acids. Germline V CDR1 and CDR2: MNHEY, SMNVEV (reference sequence). V was shortened by 5 bases and J by 6 bases, with 11 bases between the two germline ends. The CDR3: CASSPIGREQYF. The DNA for the CDR3 is TGTGCCAGCAGTCCGATCGGACGCGAGCAGTACTTC.

Only a few counts were recorded for this clonotype. The V call is TRBV7-9, the J call TRBJ2-7; 9 bases line up with TRBD1. The length of the CDR3 is 14 residues. The germline V gene has CDR1 SEHNR and CDR2 FQNEAQ (reference sequence). The ends lost 4 bases at V and 5 bases at J; junction bases unmatched: 6. CDR3 DNA sequence: TGTGCCAGCAGCTCGATTGACAGGGGGGACGAGCAGTACTTC. Encoded protein: CASSSIDRGDEQYF.

A few counts support this clonotype. V is TRBV19 and J is TRBJ2-5; 9 positions match TRBD2. Germline V CDR1 and CDR2: LNHDA, SQIVND (reference sequence). The CDR3 sequence is 16 residues long. J gave up 2 bases and V 4 bases, and 8 bases lay outside the gene matches. In DNA form, the CDR3 reads TGTGCCAGTAGTACGTCGACTAGCGGAGCTCAAGAGACCCAGTACTTC. Encoded protein: CASSTSTSGAQETQYF.

This clonotype was counted between two and nine times. This chain uses TRBV27 with TRBJ2-5; 9 bases line up with TRBD2. Per germline, CDR1 MNHEY and CDR2 SMNVEV (reference sequence). There are 15 residues in the CDR3. Losses at the gene ends were 4 bases for V and 2 bases for J; bases not matched to a gene: 5. The CDR3 is CASSSTTSGQETQYF. The CDR3 region has the DNA TGTGCCAGCAGTTCCACGACTAGCGGACAAGAGACCCAGTACTTC.

This chain joins TRBV11-2 and TRBJ2-1; 9 positions agree with TRBD1. This CDR3 contains 13 residues. The trim removed 6 bases at V and 6 bases at J, leaving 3 bases unmatched. CDR1 is SGHAT and CDR2 is FQNNGV in the germline V gene. CDR3: CASRGQGANEQFF. CDR3 DNA sequence: TGTGCCAGCAGGGGACAGGGTGCCAATGAGCAGTTCTTC. Filled out from reference TRBV11-2 and TRBJ2-1, the complete variable domain reads EAGVAQSPRYKIIEKRQSVAFWCNPISGHATLYWYQQILGQGPKLLIQFQNNGVVDDSQLPKDRFSAERLKGVDSTLKIQPAKLEDSAVYLCASRGQGANEQFFGPGTRLTVL.

This clonotype turned up a few times. The chain has TRBV6-5 and TRBJ2-7, with 7 bases that match TRBD1. The CDR3 runs to 15 residues. Germline trimming cut 2 bases from V and 6 bases from J; bases unmatched to any gene: 10. Germline CDR1 MNHEY, CDR2 SVGAGI. CDR3 in DNA: TGTGCCAGCAGTTACCTGACAGGGTTCCCGGTCGAGCAGTACTTC. This gives the protein CASSYLTGFPVEQYF.

This clonotype was seen more than once but under ten times. The J gene is TRBJ2-3, the V gene TRBV6-1, with TRBD1 as a possible D gene (5 bases). V lost 6 bases and J 0 bases, leaving 13 bases between the germline ends. Looked up from germline, CDR1 is MNHNS and CDR2 is SASEGT. The length of the CDR3 is 15 residues. The CDR3 DNA is TGTGCCAGCAGCCCCACAGGCCTAAGCACAGATACGCAGTATTTT. As protein: CASSPTGLSTDTQYF.

In this sample, this clonotype turned up a few times. The chain links TRBV12-3 or TRBV12-4 to TRBJ2-5; 8 bases are shared with TRBD2. The CDR3 contains 18 residues. Trimming removed 5 bases from V and 1 base from J; junction bases left unmatched: 15. The CDR3 DNA follows: TGTGCCAGCAGTACAGACTGGTACGGGGGGGCCACCCAAGAGACCCAGTACTTC. Its protein is CASSTDWYGGATQETQYF.

V usage is TRBV6-2 or TRBV6-3 and J usage is TRBJ1-2, with D perhaps matching TRBD1 (5 bases). CDR1 and CDR2 from the germline V gene are MNHEY and SVGEGT. V lost 4 bases, J lost 4 bases, and 19 bases lay in between. The CDR3 sequence is 16 residues long. CDR3 region: CASSSPRATDVYGYTF. Written as DNA, the CDR3 is TGTGCCAGCAGTTCCCCCCGAGCGACAGACGTCTATGGCTACACCTTC.

This clonotype showed up many times. This chain links TRBV6-4 with TRBJ2-3; 7 bases align to TRBD2. V was pared by 2 bases and J by 1 base, with 0 bases of the junction left unmatched. The CDR3 is made up of 14 amino acids. Germline CDR1 reads MRHNA; CDR2 reads SNTAGT. The CDR3 DNA reads as TGTGCCAGCAGTGACGGACTAGGCACAGATACGCAGTATTTT. Translation gives CASSDGLGTDTQYF.

The V and J genes are TRBV19 and TRBJ2-7; TRBD2 is a possible D gene (6 bases). CDR1 LNHDA and CDR2 SQIVND come from the germline V gene (reference sequence). CDR3 length: 11 residues. Trimming took off 9 bases at V and 2 bases at J, with 8 bases between the two ends. The CDR3 DNA is TGTGCCAGCGGGAGTCCCTACGAGCAGTACTTC. Its protein is CASGSPYEQYF.